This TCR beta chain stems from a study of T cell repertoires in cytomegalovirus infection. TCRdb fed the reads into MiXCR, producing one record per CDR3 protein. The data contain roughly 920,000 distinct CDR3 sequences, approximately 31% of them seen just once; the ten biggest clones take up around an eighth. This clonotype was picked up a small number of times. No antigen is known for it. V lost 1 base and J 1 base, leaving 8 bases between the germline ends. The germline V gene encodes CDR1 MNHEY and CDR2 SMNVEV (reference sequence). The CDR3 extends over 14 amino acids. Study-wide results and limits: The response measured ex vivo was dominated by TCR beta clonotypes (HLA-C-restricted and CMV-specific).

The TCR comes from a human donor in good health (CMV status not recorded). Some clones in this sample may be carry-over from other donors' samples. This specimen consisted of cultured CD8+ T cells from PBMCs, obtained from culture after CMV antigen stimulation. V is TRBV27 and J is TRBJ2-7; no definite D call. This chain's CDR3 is CASSLLEPSYEQYF. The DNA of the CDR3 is TGTGCCAGCAGTTTATTAGAGCCTTCCTACGAGCAGTACTTC.